Following are 15 T cell receptor beta chains from one sample sequenced in a study of blood T cell repertoires in COVID-19. Assay: immunoSEQ multiplex PCR; the TCRdb copy retains only in-frame clones and omits some. The data show approximately 280,000 clones, about 91% seen once. Sequencing was carried out using peripheral blood. The receptors originated from a woman aged 60 to 75 with acute or convalescent COVID-19.

This chain links TRBV5-5 with TRBJ2-2; 9 bases are a match to TRBD1. The length of the CDR3 is 16 residues. Trimming took 2 bases from V and 4 from J; bases not matched to a gene: 6. Germline CDR1 SGHKS, CDR2 YYEKEE (reference sequence). CDR3 protein: CASSFVWDRATGELFF. The DNA for the CDR3 is TGTGCCAGCAGCTTCGTATGGGACAGGGCCACCGGGGAGCTGTTTTTT. The full variable domain, in which reference TRBV5-5 and TRBJ2-2 provide the parts outside the CDR3, is DAGVTQSPTHLIKTRGQQVTLRCSPISGHKSVSWYQQVLGQGPQFIFQYYEKEERGRGNFPDRFSARQFPNYSSELNVNALLLGDSALYLCASSFVWDRATGELFFGEGSRLTVL.

The count of this clone is one. CDR3 bases: TGTGCCAGCAGCCAAACAGACCTCTATGGCTACACCTTC. Translating it yields CASSQTDLYGYTF. The chain uses TRBV11-1 and TRBJ1-2; D is unclear. This CDR3 has 13 amino acids. Germline V gene lookup returns CDR1 SGHAT and CDR2 FQDESV (reference sequence). The germline V and J ends were trimmed by 5 bases and 4 bases, with 11 bases remaining between them.

The rearrangement joins TRBV4-2 to TRBJ1-1; no definite D call. Germline V CDR1 and CDR2: LGHNA, YNFKEQ. The V end lost 0 bases, the J end lost 1 base, and 6 bases lay between the germline ends. The CDR3 sequence is 14 residues long. The CDR3 DNA follows: TGTGCCAGCAGCCAAGAGGGCAGGAACACTGAAGCTTTCTTT. Translated, it gives CASSQEGRNTEAFF.

The chain combines TRBV19 with TRBJ1-2; D remains ambiguous. Trimming took off 2 bases at V and 2 bases at J, with 6 bases between the two ends. The CDR3 runs 13 residues. The germline CDR1 and CDR2 sequences are LNHDA and SQIVND (reference sequence). The CDR3 here is CASSISGNYGYTF. CDR3 nucleotide sequence: TGTGCCAGTAGTATAAGTGGCAACTATGGCTACACCTTC.

The V call is TRBV5-1, the J call TRBJ1-2, with 9 bases that match TRBD1. CDR3 length equals 15 residues. CDR1 and CDR2 (germline): SGHRS, YFSETQ. The V gene end was trimmed by 3 bases and the J gene end by 1 base; junction bases not matched to a gene: 4. The CDR3 protein is CASSWGTGINYGYTF. CDR3 bases: TGCGCCAGCAGCTGGGGGACAGGGATTAACTATGGCTACACCTTC. The entire variable domain, with the rest obtained from reference TRBV5-1 and TRBJ1-2, is as follows: KAGVTQTPRYLIKTRGQQVTLSCSPISGHRSVSWYQQTPGQGLQFLFEYFSETQRNKGNFPGRFSGRQFSNSRSEMNVSTLELGDSALYLCASSWGTGINYGYTFGSGTRLTVV.

This rearrangement joins TRBV27 to TRBJ1-1; 7 nucleotides match TRBD1. Germline assignment: CDR1 MNHEY and CDR2 SMNVEV (reference sequence). This CDR3 contains 15 residues. J gave up 0 bases and V 6 bases, and 7 bases lay outside the gene matches. The CDR3 nucleotides read TGTGCCAGCAGCCGTCCCGGGACAGTGAACACTGAAGCTTTCTTT. The encoded protein is CASSRPGTVNTEAFF.

This clone came up once. V is TRBV28 and J is TRBJ1-2; 8 bases align to TRBD1. The CDR3 is 14 residues long. CDR1 and CDR2 from the germline V gene are MDHEN and SYDVKM. Trimming cost V 5 bases and J 6 bases; bases outside gene matches: 8. For the CDR3, the DNA is TGTGCCAGCAGTCTCGGACAGGGCATTAATGGCTACACCTTC. Its protein product is CASSLGQGINGYTF.

The genes are TRBV19 and TRBJ1-6; 10 nucleotides agree with TRBD1. The CDR3 contains 13 residues. V lost 9 bases and J lost 10; bases outside the gene matches: 6. Germline V gives CDR1 LNHDA, CDR2 SQIVND (reference sequence). The chain's CDR3 is CASRGQGFSPLHF. CDR3 sequence (DNA): TGTGCCAGCCGGGGACAGGGGTTCTCACCCCTCCACTTT.

This chain links TRBV19 with TRBJ1-5; no firm D call. The CDR3 has 14 residues. V was shortened by 5 bases and J by 0 bases, with 8 bases between the two germline ends. Germline V gene lookup returns CDR1 LNHDA and CDR2 SQIVND (reference sequence). The CDR3 DNA reads as TGTGCCAGTAGTGCACTTAATAGCAATCAGCCCCAGCATTTT. It yields the protein CASSALNSNQPQHF.

This clone was counted only a few times. V and J are TRBV5-1 and TRBJ2-5; TRBD1 is a possible D gene (7 bases). Germline V gene data show CDR1 as SGHRS and CDR2 as YFSETQ. The CDR3 has 11 residues. V was pared by 3 bases and J by 13 bases, with 13 bases between. The CDR3 bases are TGCGCCAGCAGCTCAGGACAGGAGGGGTACTTC. Encoded protein: CASSSGQEGYF.

J is TRBJ2-6 and V is TRBV12-3 or TRBV12-4; D is unresolved. This CDR3 is built from 13 residues. The V end lost 6 bases, the J end lost 1 base, and 4 bases lay between the germline ends. The CDR3 protein is CASSSSGANVLTF. DNA for the CDR3: TGTGCCAGCAGCTCTTCTGGGGCCAACGTCCTGACTTTC.

The chain employs TRBV6-2 or TRBV6-3 and TRBJ2-3; 9 bases are a match to TRBD2. This CDR3 is 16 amino acids long. The V gene's germline CDR1 is MNHEY and CDR2 SVGEGT. The trim removed 6 bases at V and 5 bases at J, leaving 12 bases unmatched. The CDR3 reads CASSQMGGRARDTQYF. The CDR3 bases are TGTGCCAGCAGCCAAATGGGCGGGAGGGCCCGAGATACGCAGTATTTT.

This rearrangement joins TRBV7-8 to TRBJ1-1, with a weak D call TRBD1 (6 bases). The CDR3 contains 12 residues. V gave up 5 bases and J gave up 5 bases, with 9 bases separating them. The germline V gene encodes CDR1 SGHVS and CDR2 FQNEAQ. The CDR3 DNA reads TGTGCCAGCAGCCCGCAGGGGACTGAAGCTTTCTTT. Amino acid sequence: CASSPQGTEAFF.

This clone was seen just once. This chain uses TRBV27 with TRBJ1-2; 8 nucleotides line up with TRBD1. J was trimmed by 4 bases and V by 2 bases; bases with no gene match: 6. Germline CDR1 reads MNHEY; CDR2 reads SMNVEV (reference sequence). The CDR3 totals 15 residues. The CDR3 nucleotides read TGTGCCAGCAGTTTAACAGGACAGGGCGGCTATGGCTACACCTTC. The encoded protein is CASSLTGQGGYGYTF.

The V and J genes are TRBV29-1 and TRBJ1-5; D is unclear. This CDR3 has 13 amino acids. V lost 6 bases and J 5 bases, leaving 14 bases between the germline ends. Germline V gene data show CDR1 as SQVTM and CDR2 as ANQGSEA. CDR3 bases: TGCAGCGTCCAGCCAGGTTTTGATCAGCCCCAGCATTTT. As protein: CSVQPGFDQPQHF.